The following is a T cell receptor beta chain sequence with its context. This entry comes from a study of T cell changes during pregnancy in multiple sclerosis. The V gene's germline CDR1 is SGDLS and CDR2 YYNGEE. The CDR3 runs to 17 residues. Trimming took off 3 bases at V and 2 bases at J, with 20 bases between the two ends. The repertoire was sequenced with immunoSEQ multiplex PCR; TCRdb's copy has only in-frame clones and lacks some. The table has 130,000 or so clones, roughly 92% seen once; the top ten hold 6.2%. The V gene is TRBV9, the J gene TRBJ2-5; D is perhaps TRBD2 (5 bases). The sample here was peripheral blood, taken before pregnancy. The receptor comes from a female donor with multiple sclerosis, enrolled in a pregnancy study. In DNA, the CDR3 is TGTGCCAGCAGCGCGGGCTTAATGGGGAGTCTTCAAGAGACCCAGTACTTC. It encodes CASSAGLMGSLQETQYF. Based on the CDR3 plus reference TRBV9 and TRBJ2-5, the full variable domain is DSGVTQTPKHLITATGQRVTLRCSPRSGDLSVYWYQQSLDQGLQFLIQYYNGEERAKGNILERFSAQQFPDLHSELNLSSLELGDSALYFCASSAGLMGSLQETQYFGPGTRLLVL.